These 31 T cell receptor beta chains were all obtained from the same sample, sequenced in a study of Ad26.COV2.S vaccination and SARS-CoV-2 variants. TCRdb keeps only in-frame clones here, not all; method: immunoSEQ multiplex PCR. The sample contains about 380,000 clones, about four fifths of which appear only once. Noted treatment: about 20 received Ad26.COV2.S at low or high dose, single or two shots; about five received placebo; per-sample allocation not given. Day 63 after the first injection of vaccine or placebo was the sampling time. Sequences were derived from peripheral blood, sampled in a trial of Ad26.COV2.S vaccine versus placebo. These receptor sequences come from a person aged 18 to 65 who received the Ad26.COV2.S COVID-19 vaccine or a placebo.

The chain uses TRBV19 and TRBJ2-1; 8 nucleotides agree with TRBD2. V lost 8 bases, J lost 8 bases, and 11 bases stayed unmatched. The CDR3 is made up of 14 amino acids. Germline V CDR1 and CDR2: LNHDA, SQIVND (reference sequence). CDR3 sequence reads: CASGPAGLVHEQFF. CDR3 bases: TGTGCCAGTGGACCAGCGGGACTAGTTCATGAGCAGTTCTTC.

This chain uses TRBV5-6 with TRBJ2-7, with 11 bases lining up with TRBD2. The CDR3 loop spans 14 amino acids. J lost 4 bases, V lost 4 bases, and 4 bases had no gene match. Germline CDR1 and CDR2: SGHDT and YYEEEE. CDR3 DNA sequence: TGTGCCAGCAGCGATGCTAGCGGGGGGTACGAGCAGTACTTC. This codes for CASSDASGGYEQYF.

This chain joins TRBV11-1 and TRBJ2-2, with 7 bases lining up with TRBD2. Germline V gene data show CDR1 as SGHAT and CDR2 as FQDESV (reference sequence). The CDR3 length is 14 residues. The trim removed 2 bases at V and 5 bases at J, leaving 2 bases unmatched. The CDR3 DNA is TGTGCCAGCAGCTTATGGGGAGGGACCGGGGAGCTGTTTTTT. It specifies CASSLWGGTGELFF.

V usage is TRBV5-4 and J usage is TRBJ2-3, with D perhaps matching TRBD2 (5 bases). Trimming stripped 2 bases from V and 5 bases from J, with 12 bases between. From germline, CDR1 is SGHNT and CDR2 YYREEE (reference sequence). The CDR3 is made up of 14 amino acids. CDR3 nucleotide sequence: TGTGCCAGCAGCTTCCGAGTTCGGGGAGATACGCAGTATTTT. As protein: CASSFRVRGDTQYF. The variable domain in full, with the rest retrieved from reference TRBV5-4 and TRBJ2-3, is ETGVTQSPTHLIKTRGQQVTLRCSSQSGHNTVSWYQQALGQGPQFIFQYYREEENGRGNFPPRFSGLQFPNYSSELNVNALELDDSALYLCASSFRVRGDTQYFGPGTRLTVL.

This clone has just one count. The J gene is TRBJ2-5, the V gene TRBV5-1, with D hard to call. CDR1 and CDR2 from the germline V gene are SGHRS and YFSETQ. The CDR3 consists of 12 residues. V was pared by 5 bases and J by 5 bases, with 10 bases between. CDR3 in DNA: TGCGCCAGCAGTTACGGATGGGAGACCCAGTACTTC. Protein product: CASSYGWETQYF.

The chain uses TRBV7-9 and TRBJ2-1; tentative D call: TRBD2 (7 bases). CDR3 length: 18 amino acids. Germline V gene data show CDR1 as SEHNR and CDR2 as FQNEAQ (reference sequence). V shed 3 bases and J shed 8 bases, with 26 bases lying between them. CDR3 loop: CASSFIRLGAGVKYEQFF. The CDR3 DNA is TGTGCCAGCAGCTTTATCCGCCTGGGGGCGGGAGTAAAATATGAGCAGTTCTTC.

This chain links TRBV7-2 with TRBJ1-4; D call uncertain. The CDR3 runs to 16 residues. V was clipped by 0 bases and J by 0 bases, with 8 bases between them. The V gene's germline CDR1 is SGHTA and CDR2 FQGNSA. CDR3: CASSLAQQSTNEKLFF. Here the CDR3 DNA reads TGTGCCAGCAGCTTAGCGCAGCAATCAACTAATGAAAAACTGTTTTTT.

The gene calls are TRBV10-1 and TRBJ1-1; D not resolved. The CDR3 is 14 amino acids. V was cut by 4 bases and J by 2 bases, with 11 bases left in between. Germline CDR1 and CDR2: WNHNN and SYGVQD (reference sequence). The CDR3 spells CASSVGRLNTEAFF. In DNA form, the CDR3 reads TGCGCCAGCAGTGTCGGCAGACTTAACACTGAAGCTTTCTTT.

The chain couples TRBV7-9 to TRBJ1-3, with D unclear. Germline V CDR1 and CDR2: SEHNR, FQNEAQ (reference sequence). The germline V and J ends were trimmed by 2 bases and 4 bases, with 12 bases remaining between them. The CDR3 consists of 15 residues. CDR3 in DNA: TGTGCCAGCAGCTTATTTGGGGTCGCAGGAAACACCATATATTTT. Its translation: CASSLFGVAGNTIYF.

Only one count was recorded for this clone. The chain employs TRBV12-5 and TRBJ2-7, with D tentatively TRBD1 or TRBD2 (5 bases each). Germline V gene lookup returns CDR1 LGHNT and CDR2 FRNRAP. V was clipped by 6 bases and J by 2 bases, with 11 bases between them. The CDR3 has 13 amino acids. CDR3 residues: CASGPRGAYEQYF. Here the CDR3 DNA reads TGTGCTAGTGGACCAAGAGGGGCCTACGAGCAGTACTTC.

The rearrangement links TRBV12-5 to TRBJ2-1; tentative D call: TRBD1 (5 bases). CDR1 is LGHNT and CDR2 is FRNRAP in the germline V gene. The CDR3 has 14 residues. The V end was cut by 9 bases, the J end by 5 bases, with 17 bases between. The CDR3 nucleotides read TGTGCTAGAGACAGCTCCAGCGTCGACAATGAGCAGTTCTTC. It is translated as CARDSSSVDNEQFF.

This clone has only a few counts. This chain's CDR3 is CASSPRGDQPQHF. CDR3 coding DNA: TGTGCCAGCAGTCCTAGGGGAGATCAGCCCCAGCATTTT. The chain uses TRBV27 and TRBJ1-5; possible D gene TRBD1, 5 bases. In germline, CDR1 is MNHEY, CDR2 SMNVEV (reference sequence). V lost 5 bases and J lost 5, with 10 bases in between. The CDR3 consists of 13 residues.

On this clone itself: This specimen includes other DNA sequences encoding the same CDR3. The V and J genes are TRBV27 and TRBJ1-1, with a tentative D call TRBD1 (6 bases). Trimming removed 4 bases at V and 1 base at J, with 10 bases between. The CDR3 is 14 amino acids. Germline values: CDR1 MNHEY, CDR2 SMNVEV (reference sequence). CDR3: CASSSAGANTEAFF. The CDR3 DNA reads TGTGCCAGCAGTTCTGCGGGGGCGAACACTGAAGCTTTCTTT.

The chain links TRBV3-1 (or the pseudogene TRBV3-2) to TRBJ1-1; 9 bases map to TRBD1. This CDR3 spans 13 amino acids. Per germline, CDR1 LGHDT and CDR2 YNNKEL (reference sequence). The J segment lost 12 bases and the V segment lost 2 bases, leaving 7 bases of the junction unmatched. In DNA, the CDR3 is TGTGCCAGCAGCCAATCCAGGGACAGGGCGACTTTCTTT. This translates into CASSQSRDRATFF.

The V gene is TRBV27, the J gene TRBJ2-7, with 12 bases that match TRBD2. Per germline, CDR1 MNHEY and CDR2 SMNVEV (reference sequence). This CDR3 has 15 residues. Trimming removed 5 bases from V and 4 bases from J; junction bases left unmatched: 6. CDR3: CASSLAGGLGYEQYF. The CDR3 DNA sequence: TGTGCCAGCAGTCTAGCGGGAGGGCTGGGTTACGAGCAGTACTTC.

The chain links TRBV6-2 or TRBV6-3 to TRBJ2-1, with D maybe TRBD1 (5 bases). Trimming cost V 5 bases and J 2 bases, with 10 bases left between them. CDR3 size: 14 residues. Germline V gene data show CDR1 as MNHEY and CDR2 as SVGEGT. CDR3 sequence (DNA): TGTGCCAGCAGTGTCAGGGTGCCCTACAATGAGCAGTTCTTC. It encodes CASSVRVPYNEQFF.

This rearrangement joins TRBV7-9 to TRBJ1-1, with no clear D. V lost 2 bases and J lost 5, with 15 bases in between. The CDR3 has 15 residues. The germline CDR1 and CDR2 sequences are SEHNR and FQNEAQ (reference sequence). The CDR3 here is CASSLMKTSGTEAFF. The CDR3 nucleotides are TGTGCCAGCAGCTTAATGAAGACATCGGGAACTGAAGCTTTCTTT.

This chain connects TRBV5-6 to TRBJ1-4; TRBD1 might be the D (6 bases). Trimming stripped 2 bases from V and 2 bases from J, with 7 bases between. Germline V gene sequence: CDR1 SGHDT, CDR2 YYEEEE. The CDR3 sequence is 14 residues long. CDR3 in DNA: TGTGCCAGCAGCTTAAGGGGGACTAATGAAAAACTGTTTTTT. Encoded protein: CASSLRGTNEKLFF.

The rearrangement links TRBV27 to TRBJ1-2, with D perhaps matching TRBD1 (6 bases). CDR3 length: 13 amino acids. Trimming took 2 bases from V and 6 from J, leaving 10 bases between them. The germline V gene has CDR1 MNHEY and CDR2 SMNVEV (reference sequence). This CDR3 is CASSLAGAHGYTF. As DNA, the CDR3 is TGTGCCAGCAGTTTAGCGGGGGCTCATGGCTACACCTTC.

V and J are TRBV3-1 (or the pseudogene TRBV3-2) and TRBJ2-1; D gene unclear. CDR1 is LGHDT and CDR2 is YNNKEL in the germline V gene (reference sequence). The length of the CDR3 is 17 residues. V was trimmed by 0 bases and J by 0 bases, leaving 12 bases between them. The CDR3 spells CASSQDGIPSSYNEQFF. For the CDR3, the DNA is TGTGCCAGCAGCCAAGATGGGATTCCTAGCTCCTACAATGAGCAGTTCTTC.

This chain joins TRBV27 and TRBJ1-2; a possible D gene is TRBD1 (6 bases). V was cut by 2 bases and J by 4 bases, with 8 bases left in between. Looked up from germline, CDR1 is MNHEY and CDR2 is SMNVEV (reference sequence). The CDR3 has 13 amino acids. CDR3 sequence (DNA): TGTGCCAGCAGTTTACGGGGGCTCTATGGCTACACCTTC. It is translated as CASSLRGLYGYTF.

The J gene is TRBJ1-2, the V gene TRBV7-2; no clear D. Trimming took off 8 bases at V and 4 bases at J, with 20 bases between the two ends. Per the germline V gene, CDR1 is SGHTA and CDR2 is FQGNSA. The CDR3 has 15 amino acids. For the CDR3, the DNA is TGTGCCAGCCAGGAGCTACCGGACCCTCTCTATGGCTACACCTTC. Translation gives CASQELPDPLYGYTF. The whole variable domain, filled in from reference TRBV7-2 and TRBJ1-2, reads GAGVSQSPSNKVTEKGKDVELRCDPISGHTALYWYRQSLGQGLEFLIYFQGNSAPDKSGLPSDRFSAERTGGSVSTLTIQRTQQEDSAVYLCASQELPDPLYGYTFGSGTRLTVV.

The V call is TRBV27, the J call TRBJ2-5, with 10 bases lining up with TRBD1. V shed 5 bases, J shed 4 bases, and the junction held 7 bases outside the gene matches. There are 15 residues in the CDR3. CDR1 and CDR2 from the germline V gene are MNHEY and SMNVEV (reference sequence). The CDR3 region is CASSRTGGVSETQYF. The CDR3 nucleotides are TGTGCCAGCAGTAGGACAGGGGGTGTGTCAGAGACCCAGTACTTC.

DNA for the CDR3: TGTGCCAGCAGCCAAATGGGCGGGGGATCCCCGCAGTATTTT. Protein sequence: CASSQMGGGSPQYF. The rearrangement uses TRBV3-1 (or the pseudogene TRBV3-2) and TRBJ2-3; TRBD2 agrees at 7 bases. The CDR3 is 14 residues long. J gave up 10 bases and V 2 bases, and 9 bases lay outside the gene matches. Germline CDR1 LGHDT, CDR2 YNNKEL (reference sequence).

The genes are TRBV3-1 (or the pseudogene TRBV3-2) and TRBJ1-1; 8 bases align to TRBD1. Germline CDR1 reads LGHDT; CDR2 reads YNNKEL (reference sequence). V dropped 0 bases and J dropped 1; count of bases not matched to a gene: 4. The length of the CDR3 is 16 residues. The CDR3, as DNA: TGTGCCAGCAGCCAAGACGGGGACAGGCGGAACACTGAAGCTTTCTTT. Translated, it gives CASSQDGDRRNTEAFF.

V usage is TRBV6-5 and J usage is TRBJ2-7; 9 bases are shared with TRBD1. The CDR3 covers 13 residues. Germline V CDR1 and CDR2: MNHEY, SVGAGI. Losses at the gene ends were 0 bases for V and 6 bases for J; bases not matched to a gene: 0. CDR3 amino acids: CASSYSTGGEQYF. The CDR3 region has the DNA TGTGCCAGCAGTTACTCGACAGGGGGCGAGCAGTACTTC.

The CDR3: CASTLSTSGTQYF. The CDR3 DNA follows: TGTGCCAGCACCCTATCTACTAGCGGTACGCAGTATTTT. This chain joins TRBV3-1 (or the pseudogene TRBV3-2) and TRBJ2-3; 8 bases align to TRBD2. Trimming cost V 7 bases and J 8 bases; bases outside gene matches: 8. The CDR3 is 13 amino acids. CDR1 and CDR2 from the germline V gene are LGHDT and YNNKEL (reference sequence).

This chain uses TRBV6-1 with TRBJ1-2, with D possibly being TRBD1 (5 bases). CDR1 and CDR2 from the germline V gene are MNHNS and SASEGT. The V end was cut by 3 bases, the J end by 8 bases, with 16 bases between. The CDR3 has 14 residues. The CDR3 DNA reads TGTGCCAGCAGTGAGCGGGGGATTCCTAGGGGCTACACCTTC. As protein: CASSERGIPRGYTF.

In DNA form, the CDR3 reads TGTGCCAGCAGCCAACCGGGACAAAACTACGAGCAGTACTTC. This gives the protein CASSQPGQNYEQYF. V gene TRBV3-1 (or the pseudogene TRBV3-2) combines with J gene TRBJ2-7, with a possible D match to TRBD1 (6 bases). CDR3 length equals 14 residues. CDR1 is LGHDT, CDR2 YNNKEL, per germline (reference sequence). The V end was cut by 2 bases, the J end by 3 bases, with 11 bases between.

This rearrangement joins TRBV11-3 to TRBJ2-7, with D maybe TRBD1 (6 bases). CDR1 is SGHNT and CDR2 is YENEEA in the germline V gene. CDR3 length: 16 residues. V shed 1 base and J shed 0 bases, with 13 bases lying between them. CDR3: CASSLVGQSPSYEQYF. In nucleotides, the CDR3 is TGTGCCAGCAGCTTAGTCGGACAGTCTCCCTCCTACGAGCAGTACTTC.

The rearrangement links TRBV18 to TRBJ2-5, with no clear D. V lost 1 base and J 0 bases, leaving 12 bases between the germline ends. This CDR3 contains 16 residues. The germline V gene has CDR1 KGHSH and CDR2 LQKENI. CDR3 protein: CASSPLELTDQETQYF. The DNA of the CDR3 is TGTGCCAGCTCACCACTTGAACTCACAGACCAAGAGACCCAGTACTTC.